This TCR beta chain was sequenced during a study of vaccination and CD4 T cells after COVID-19. Study-wide context: Cultures acting as controls obtained a CEFX pool, an HIV-1 Nef pool, or no peptide.

Sequenced with the Oncomine TCR Beta short-read assay was DNA taken from cultured CD4+ T cells. Using its own MiXCR run on the PCR reads, TCRdb lists one record per CDR3 protein. In the table there are under 20,000 distinct CDR3 sequences, 38% of which are singletons. As regards this clonotype: Antigen unknown.

Specified treatment: approximately 10-day PBMC culture with coronavirus spike peptide pools or control peptides (ViraFEST assay). Under the ViraFEST approach, antigen-specific T cells were expanded with peptide pools and TCRs subsequently sequenced. Convalescent patients tested SARS-CoV-2 PCR positive from March to December 2020, before Alpha, Beta and Delta emerged. The CDR3 consists of 14 residues. The source material was cultured CD4+ T cells from blood. The source is a human donor with COVID-19. This chain connects TRBV12-1 to TRBJ2-4; the table's TRBD1 call for D was not verified on the DNA. TRBV12-1 is marked as a pseudogene. The CDR3 spells CASRIGQGKDIQYF. The CDR3 nucleotides are TGTGCCAGCAGAATCGGACAGGGGAAGGACATTCAGTACTTC.